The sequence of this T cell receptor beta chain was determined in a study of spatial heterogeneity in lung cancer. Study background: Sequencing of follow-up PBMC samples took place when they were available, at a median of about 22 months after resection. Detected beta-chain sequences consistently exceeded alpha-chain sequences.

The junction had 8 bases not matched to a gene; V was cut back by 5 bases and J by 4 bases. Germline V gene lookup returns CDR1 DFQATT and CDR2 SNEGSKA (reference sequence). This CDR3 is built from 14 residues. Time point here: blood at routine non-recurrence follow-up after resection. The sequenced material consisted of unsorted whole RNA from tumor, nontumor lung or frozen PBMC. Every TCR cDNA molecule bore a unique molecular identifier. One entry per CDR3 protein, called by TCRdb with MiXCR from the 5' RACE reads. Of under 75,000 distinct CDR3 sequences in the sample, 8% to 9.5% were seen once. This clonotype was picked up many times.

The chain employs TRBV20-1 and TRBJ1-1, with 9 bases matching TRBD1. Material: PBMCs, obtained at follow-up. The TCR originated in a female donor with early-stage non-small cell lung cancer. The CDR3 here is CSAFWTGDGTEAFF. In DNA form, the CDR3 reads TGCAGTGCTTTCTGGACAGGGGACGGCACTGAAGCTTTCTTT.